The source of this TCR beta chain is a study of CD8 T cells in Susac syndrome (dated by TCRdb to between 2019 and 2020). The study in broad terms: Whether CD8+ T cell activation and differentiation in Susac syndrome was antigen driven was tested using repertoire sequencing. The study compared CD8+ T cell repertoire clonality among 11 to 12 healthy donors, about 14 Susac syndrome patients and around 16 multiple sclerosis patients.

As concerns this clonotype: No antigen is known for it. No qualities accompany the bases; no much larger clone lies one base away.

CDR1 and CDR2 are drawn from the germline V gene: SGHVS, FQNEAQ. The CDR3 runs 18 residues from the cysteine to the phenylalanine. The entry retains the CDR3 DNA only, 54 bases that are in frame from base 1. The germline V and J ends show losses of 0 bases and 2 bases respectively, and no gene match explains 8 bases of the junction. RNA was extracted using the RNeasy kit, and about 0.45 to 1 microgram was reverse transcribed with random hexamers. The immunoSEQ multiplex PCR assay, which covers 54 Vbeta and 13 Jbeta segments, was used to amplify TCR beta CDR3 regions. PCR amplification bias was corrected using a synthetic template baseline for primer optimization and computational correction. For the original study's pipeline: Reads were annotated to V, D and J genes according to IMGT and were analyzed with immunoSEQ Analyzer, with only productive sequences retained. Clonality was computed as one minus Shannon entropy normalized by log2 of the number of productive unique sequences. Public and private clones were assessed among the 100 most prevalent clones of each patient and control. A clone was defined as Susac-specific if it was absent from the healthy and MS cohorts, from roughly 980 published viral clones and from other ImmuneACCESS disease sequences. TCRdb's own reprocessing of the public reads used fastp at Q25 and MiXCR and kept productive beta chains. For every CDR3 protein sequence, its rows merge into one entry that carries the most common genes and DNA. These V and J calls derive from TCRdb rather than the authors' analysis. The table for this sample lists hundreds of thousands of distinct CDR3 sequences; about nine tenths of them were counted only once. Clones ranked in the top ten supply around 0.18% of the sample.

Study-wide conclusions, independent of this receptor: The study acknowledged that relatively few individuals were included in the TCR sequencing and HLA analysis.

Peripheral blood CD8+ and CD4+ T cells from healthy donors, Susac syndrome patients and multiple sclerosis patients were profiled by high-throughput TCR beta sequencing. The multiple sclerosis controls were treatment-naive patients whose relapsing-remitting disease, either stable or active, fulfilled the revised McDonald criteria. Bulk CD8+ and CD4+ T cells were purified by magnetic negative isolation, whereas CD8+ TEMRA cells were enriched by FACS. Blood was drawn into EDTA tubes, processed within 24 hours, and PBMCs were isolated by density gradient centrifugation. PBMCs intended for TCR sequencing were cryopreserved in liquid nitrogen and thawed later in a water bath at 37 degrees C. The sorted or isolated CD4+, CD8+ and CD8+ TEMRA cells had a purity of 90% or higher.

This chain joins TRBV7-8 to TRBJ2-5; TRBD2 matches 11 bases in the middle. The clonotype originates from a human donor with multiple sclerosis. Sequenced sample: CD8+ T cells from PBMCs. This receptor has the CDR3 CASSLALAGGPRQETQYF. The DNA sequence follows: TGTGCCAGCAGCTTAGCCCTAGCGGGGGGTCCTCGACAAGAGACCCAGTACTTC.